Below, one T cell receptor beta chain is given with its context. Its specificity is not known. Assay used: immunoSEQ multiplex PCR; TCRdb lists only in-frame clones, some missing. The sample includes about 120,000 clones, 80% to 90% of them seen just once. This sample stems from a study of T cell responses to AZD1222 COVID-19 vaccine. The study, taken as a whole, reports: Clonal diversity may have been underestimated, and the donors were mostly white British, with more females than males. Within unmutated variant regions lay the reported targets of nearly half of spike-specific TCRs.

The CDR3 is made up of 14 amino acids. Trimming took 5 bases from V and 2 from J; bases not matched to a gene: 4. Germline V gene sequence: CDR1 SEHNR, CDR2 FQNEAQ (reference sequence). The chain links TRBV7-9 to TRBJ2-7; 9 bases match TRBD1. This receptor was obtained from an adult in good health. Source: peripheral blood, taken on day 0 of AZD1222 vaccination. The chain's CDR3 is CASSPRQGAYEQYF. The CDR3 coding sequence is TGTGCCAGCAGCCCCCGACAGGGGGCCTACGAGCAGTACTTC. The full variable domain, rest sourced from reference TRBV7-9 and TRBJ2-7, is DTGVSQNPRHKITKRGQNVTFRCDPISEHNRLYWYRQTLGQGPEFLTYFQNEAQLEKSRLLSDRFSAERPKGSFSTLEIQRTEQGDSAMYLCASSPRQGAYEQYFGPGTRLTVT.